Listed below are T cell receptor beta chains from one sample, sequenced in a study of Graves' ophthalmopathy and Graves' hyperthyroidism. TCRdb itself ran the multiplex PCR reads through MiXCR, one entry per CDR3 protein. The sample includes 1 million to 1.3 million distinct CDR3 sequences, 35% to 40% of them seen just once. The sequenced material came from peripheral blood or thyroid tissue (not recorded which). The receptor source for this set is an adult man with Graves' hyperthyroidism. Each CDR3 is given with its conserved first and last residue. A D gene is named only where the DNA matches it firmly. Size is omitted from some rows. Given values are once, few, many or a class for expanded clones.

J gene | D gene | V gene | clone size | CDR3 DNA | CDR3 protein
TRBJ2-7 | . | TRBV10-3 | many | TGTGCCATCAGGGGGACGGAGAGCTCCTACGAGCAGTACTTC | CAIRGTESSYEQYF
TRBJ1-1 | . | TRBV7-8 | many | TGTGCCAGCACCCAGCGGGGGGTTGGGAACACTGAAGCTTTCTTT | CASTQRGVGNTEAFF
TRBJ1-2 | TRBD1 | TRBV7-8 | . | TGTGCCAGCAGCTCGGAGAGGGGGGACAGGGCTAATGGCTACACCTTC | CASSSERGDRANGYTF
TRBJ2-7 | TRBD1 | TRBV10-2 | many | TGCGCCAGCAGTGATCCTGTCTGGACAGGGAGTCTCTCCTACGAGCAGTACTTC | CASSDPVWTGSLSYEQYF
TRBJ1-5 | . | TRBV6-5 | . | TGTGCCAGCAGTTACTCCACCGGGACCTCCGGTGATCAGCCCCAGCATTTT | CASSYSTGTSGDQPQHF
TRBJ2-6 | . | TRBV19 | . | . | CASNTDRLWLHLRF
TRBJ2-7 | . | TRBV7-2 | many | TGTGCCAGCAGCCAGCGAGGGGACATAGGCCACGAGCAGTACTTC | CASSQRGDIGHEQYF
TRBJ2-7 | TRBD1 | TRBV7-9 | many | TGTGCCAGCAGCCAGGACAGGAATCCTTCCTACGAGCAGTACTTC | CASSQDRNPSYEQYF
TRBJ1-3 | TRBD1 | TRBV25-1 | . | TGTGCCAGCAGTGGCCGGACAGGGGGCCCCGTCCGGTTT | CASSGRTGGPVRF
TRBJ2-5 | . | TRBV6-5 | many | TGTGCCACGTTCAGGCAGTACCAAGAGACCCAGTACTTC | CATFRQYQETQYF
TRBJ2-7 | TRBD2 | TRBV29-1 | . | TGCAGCGTTGAGGGAGCGGGGGTACGTACGCAGTACTTC | CSVEGAGVRTQYF
TRBJ1-5 | TRBD1 | TRBV19 | . | TGTGCCAGTAGTCCGACGACAGGGGGCGATCAGCCCCAGCATTTT | CASSPTTGGDQPQHF
TRBJ1-2 | TRBD1 | TRBV5-5 | . | TGTGCCAGCAGCGATAAGGGGGCCGGTAACTATGGCTACACCTTC | CASSDKGAGNYGYTF
TRBJ2-7 | . | TRBV7-8 | many | TGTGCCAGCAGCTGGGCAGGGGACGGATACGAGCAGTACTTC | CASSWAGDGYEQYF
TRBJ2-3 | . | TRBV10-3 | . | TGTGCCATCAGTGAGTCTGCGGAGACAGATACGCAGTATTTT | CAISESAETDTQYF
TRBJ1-1 | . | TRBV18 | few | TGTGCCAGCTCACCAGGGGAACAGGGTGAAGCTTTCTTT | CASSPGEQGEAFF
TRBJ2-2 | . | TRBV5-6 | . | TGTGCCAGCACAGGAGGGAGGACCGGGGAGCTGTTTTTT | CASTGGRTGELFF
TRBJ2-2 | . | TRBV11-2 | many | TGTGCCAGCAGCTCGTGGGACGAAGGCGGTCAAGTGGTTGGGCTGTTTTTT | CASSSWDEGGQVVGLFF
TRBJ1-2 | . | TRBV28 | . | TGTGCCAGCAGTACAGGGTTGGCGGCTGGAGGCTACACCTTC | CASSTGLAAGGYTF
TRBJ2-7 | . | TRBV7-8 | many | TGTGCCAGCAGCGCAAGTGGGTTGGGGGAGCAGTACTTC | CASSASGLGEQYF
TRBJ2-7 | . | TRBV4-1 | few | TGCGCCAGCAGCCAAGATAGGGGGGCGAACTACTACGAGCAGTACTTC | CASSQDRGANYYEQYF
TRBJ1-4 | . | TRBV12-3/TRBV12-4 | . | TGTGCCAGCAGTCCCGTAGCGCAAGGCGGCGAAAAACTGTTTTTT | CASSPVAQGGEKLFF
TRBJ1-2 | . | TRBV9 | many | TGTGCCAGCAGCGTAGGGCCAGGGGCCCTCGTTGACTATGGCTACACCTTC | CASSVGPGALVDYGYTF
TRBJ2-3 | TRBD2 | TRBV10-3 | . | TGTGCCATCAGTGGGCGGGGGGACACAGATACGCAGTATTTT | CAISGRGDTDTQYF
TRBJ1-1 | . | TRBV15 | many | TGTGCCACCAGCAGACCTGGACAGGAAGCTTTCTTT | CATSRPGQEAFF
TRBJ2-3 | . | TRBV7-2 | . | TGTGCCAGTTCCGTAGATACGCAGTATTTT | CASSVDTQYF
TRBJ1-5 | . | TRBV20-1 | many | TGCAGTGCTAGAGATGCAGGGTTAAGCAATCAGCCCCAGCATTTT | CSARDAGLSNQPQHF
TRBJ1-1 | . | TRBV4-1 | many | TGCGCCAGCAGCCGGTGGGGAGGACCTGAAGCTTTCTTT | CASSRWGGPEAFF
TRBJ2-6 | . | TRBV30 | few | TGTGCCTGGAACATCTTTGGGGCCAACGTCCTGACTTTC | CAWNIFGANVLTF
TRBJ2-7 | . | TRBV5-1 | . | TGCGCCAGCAGCCAAGAAGCAGGGAGCGAGCAGTACTTC | CASSQEAGSEQYF
TRBJ1-1 | . | TRBV9 | . | TGTGCCAGCTCACCACCCGCAGGGTATGTCCGGAACACTGAAGCTTTCTTT | CASSPPAGYVRNTEAFF